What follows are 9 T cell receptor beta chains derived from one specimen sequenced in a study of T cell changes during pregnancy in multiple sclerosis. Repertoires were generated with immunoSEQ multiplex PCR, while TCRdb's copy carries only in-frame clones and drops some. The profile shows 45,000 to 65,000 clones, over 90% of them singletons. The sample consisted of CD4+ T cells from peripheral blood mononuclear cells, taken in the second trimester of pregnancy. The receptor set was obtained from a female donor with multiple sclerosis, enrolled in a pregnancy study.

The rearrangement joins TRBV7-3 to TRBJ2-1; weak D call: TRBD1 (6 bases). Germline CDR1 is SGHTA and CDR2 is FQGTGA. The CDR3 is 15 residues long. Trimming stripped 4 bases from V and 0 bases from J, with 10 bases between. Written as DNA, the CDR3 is TGTGCCAGCAGCTCCAGGGGTGGCTCCTACAATGAGCAGTTCTTC. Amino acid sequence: CASSSRGGSYNEQFF.

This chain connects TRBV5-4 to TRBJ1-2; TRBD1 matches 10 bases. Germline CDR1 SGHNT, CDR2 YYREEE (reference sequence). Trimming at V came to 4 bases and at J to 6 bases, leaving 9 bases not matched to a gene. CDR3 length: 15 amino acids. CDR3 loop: CASSRDPGTGDGYTF. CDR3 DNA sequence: TGTGCCAGCAGCCGGGACCCCGGGACAGGGGATGGCTACACCTTC.

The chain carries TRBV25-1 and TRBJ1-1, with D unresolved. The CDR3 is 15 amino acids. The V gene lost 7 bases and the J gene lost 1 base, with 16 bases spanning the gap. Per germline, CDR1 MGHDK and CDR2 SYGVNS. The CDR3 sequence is CASTLAGMGNTEAFF. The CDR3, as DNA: TGTGCCAGCACCCTCGCGGGTATGGGGAACACTGAAGCTTTCTTT.

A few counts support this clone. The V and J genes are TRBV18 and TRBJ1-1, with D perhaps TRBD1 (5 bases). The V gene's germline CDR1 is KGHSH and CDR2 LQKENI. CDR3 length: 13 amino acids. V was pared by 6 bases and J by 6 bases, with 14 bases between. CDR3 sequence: CASSGGVLAEAFF. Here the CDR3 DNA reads TGTGCCAGCTCTGGAGGGGTTTTGGCTGAAGCTTTCTTT.

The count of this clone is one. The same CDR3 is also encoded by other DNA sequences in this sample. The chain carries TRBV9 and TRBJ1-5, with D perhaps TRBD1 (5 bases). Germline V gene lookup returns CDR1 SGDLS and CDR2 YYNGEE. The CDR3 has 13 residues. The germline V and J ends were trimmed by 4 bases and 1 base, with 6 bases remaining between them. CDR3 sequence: CASSRGSNQPQHF. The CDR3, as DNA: TGTGCCAGCAGCCGGGGGAGCAATCAGCCCCAGCATTTT.

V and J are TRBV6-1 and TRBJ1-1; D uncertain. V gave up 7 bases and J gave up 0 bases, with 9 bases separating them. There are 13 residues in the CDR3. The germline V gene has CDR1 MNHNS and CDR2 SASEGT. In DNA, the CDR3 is TGTGCCAGCAAAGACACAATGAACACTGAAGCTTTCTTT. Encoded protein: CASKDTMNTEAFF.

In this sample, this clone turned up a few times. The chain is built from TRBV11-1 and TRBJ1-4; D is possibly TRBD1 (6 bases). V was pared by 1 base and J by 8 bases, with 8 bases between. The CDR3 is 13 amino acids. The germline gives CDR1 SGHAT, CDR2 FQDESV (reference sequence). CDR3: CASSLGTEEKLFF. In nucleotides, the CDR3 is TGTGCCAGCAGCTTAGGGACAGAAGAAAAACTGTTTTTT.

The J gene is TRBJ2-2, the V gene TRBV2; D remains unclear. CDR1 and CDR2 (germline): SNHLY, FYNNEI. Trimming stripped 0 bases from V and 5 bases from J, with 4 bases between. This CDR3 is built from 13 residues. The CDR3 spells CASSEARTGELFF. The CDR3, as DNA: TGTGCCAGCAGTGAAGCGAGAACCGGGGAGCTGTTTTTT.

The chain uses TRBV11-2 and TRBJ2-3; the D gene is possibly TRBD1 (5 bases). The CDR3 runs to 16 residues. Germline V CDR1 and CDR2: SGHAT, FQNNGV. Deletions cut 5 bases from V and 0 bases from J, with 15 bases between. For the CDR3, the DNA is TGTGCCAGCAGCCGAATCAGGGTTAGAAGCACAGATACGCAGTATTTT. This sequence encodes CASSRIRVRSTDTQYF. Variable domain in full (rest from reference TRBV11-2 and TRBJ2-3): EAGVAQSPRYKIIEKRQSVAFWCNPISGHATLYWYQQILGQGPKLLIQFQNNGVVDDSQLPKDRFSAERLKGVDSTLKIQPAKLEDSAVYLCASSRIRVRSTDTQYFGPGTRLTVL.